These 20 T cell receptor beta chains were all obtained from the same sample, sequenced in a study of blood T cell repertoires in COVID-19. Measured with immunoSEQ multiplex PCR; TCRdb has only the in-frame clones, and not every one. This sample has roughly 300,000 clones; approximately 84% occur once, and the top ten carry roughly 10%. Material for sequencing was PBMCs or T cells enriched from blood (not recorded which). All receptors come from a woman younger than 35 who had recovered from COVID-19.

The chain carries TRBV5-1 and TRBJ1-2, with 7 nucleotides matching TRBD1. This CDR3 has 15 residues. Germline trimming cut 1 base from V and 7 bases from J; bases unmatched to any gene: 10. The germline CDR1 and CDR2 sequences are SGHRS and YFSETQ. This chain's CDR3 is CASSLNDMTGSGYTF. CDR3 nucleotide sequence: TGCGCCAGCAGCTTGAACGACATGACAGGGAGTGGCTACACCTTC.

The chain has TRBV10-3 and TRBJ1-1; D is unclear. There are 12 residues in the CDR3. V lost 3 bases, J lost 4 bases, and 6 bases lay in between. The germline V gene encodes CDR1 ENHRY and CDR2 SYGVKD. This CDR3 reads CAISDSGTEAFF. DNA for the CDR3: TGTGCCATCAGTGATTCGGGCACTGAAGCTTTCTTT.

This clone was counted only a few times. The chain uses TRBV15 and TRBJ1-2; D remains unclear. This CDR3 region has 13 residues. From germline, CDR1 is LNHNV and CDR2 YYDKDF (reference sequence). Trimming took 0 bases from V and 5 from J, leaving 7 bases between them. The CDR3 nucleotides are TGTGCCACCAGCAGAGAGGACTCATATGGCTACACCTTC. Protein product: CATSREDSYGYTF.

The chain employs TRBV9 and TRBJ1-2; D gene unclear. Trimming removed 0 bases from V and 7 bases from J, with 10 bases in between. The CDR3 spans 13 residues. Looked up from germline, CDR1 is SGDLS and CDR2 is YYNGEE. In DNA, the CDR3 is TGTGCCAGCAGCGTAGGAGAGAGCGGTGGCTACACCTTC. It is translated as CASSVGESGGYTF.

The chain carries TRBV21-1 and TRBJ1-2; the table's TRBD1 call for D was not verified on the DNA. TRBV21-1 is described as a pseudogene. CDR3 length equals 14 residues. The CDR3 sequence: CASSKAGPYYGYTF. Written as DNA, the CDR3 is TGTGCCAGCAGCAAAGCGGGCCCGTACTATGGCTACACCTTC.

J is TRBJ1-4 and V is TRBV25-1, with TRBD1 identical over 7 bases. The CDR3 has 16 amino acids. The ends lost 3 bases at V and 0 bases at J; junction bases unmatched: 4. Germline V CDR1 and CDR2: MGHDK, SYGVNS. The CDR3 region is CASSERQGATNEKLFF. The CDR3 DNA is TGTGCCAGCAGTGAGAGACAGGGCGCAACTAATGAAAAACTGTTTTTT. Variable domain in full (rest from reference TRBV25-1 and TRBJ1-4): EADIYQTPRYLVIGTGKKITLECSQTMGHDKMYWYQQDPGMELHLIHYSYGVNSTEKGDLSSESTVSRIRTEHFPLTLESARPSHTSQYLCASSERQGATNEKLFFGSGTQLSVL.

This clone has a single count. This rearrangement joins TRBV5-6 to TRBJ2-7, with 7 bases identical to TRBD2. J gave up 4 bases and V 3 bases, and 7 bases lay outside the gene matches. This CDR3 spans 14 amino acids. CDR1 SGHDT and CDR2 YYEEEE come from the germline V gene. The DNA of the CDR3 is TGTGCCAGCAGCTGGGGCAGGGAGGGTTACGAGCAGTACTTC. Its translation: CASSWGREGYEQYF.

The rearrangement links TRBV24-1 to TRBJ2-3, with no clear D. Germline lookup yields CDR1 KGHDR and CDR2 SFDVKD. This CDR3 spans 16 amino acids. With 5 bases removed from V and 2 bases from J, the gap between germline ends came to 16 bases. CDR3 DNA sequence: TGTGCCACCAGTGCGTTGGGCAGTGATGCCACAGATACGCAGTATTTT. It translates to CATSALGSDATDTQYF.

The J gene is TRBJ2-6, the V gene TRBV6-1, with 13 positions matching TRBD2. J gave up 4 bases and V 3 bases, and 6 bases lay outside the gene matches. Germline-derived CDR1 and CDR2 are MNHNS and SASEGT. CDR3 length equals 18 residues. This CDR3 reads CASSDTSGRDIGANVLTF. CDR3 bases: TGTGCCAGCAGTGATACTAGCGGGAGGGATATCGGGGCCAACGTCCTGACTTTC.

The chain uses TRBV9 and TRBJ1-5; 8 nucleotides agree with TRBD1. Germline V lookup: CDR1 SGDLS, CDR2 YYNGEE. This CDR3 has 15 residues. The ends lost 4 bases at V and 4 bases at J; junction bases unmatched: 7. CDR3 DNA: TGTGCCAGCAGCCTAGGAGGACAGGGAAATCAGCCCCAGCATTTT. This encodes CASSLGGQGNQPQHF.

The gene calls are TRBV10-3 and TRBJ1-1; possible D gene TRBD1, 5 bases. V was pared by 6 bases and J by 1 base, with 27 bases between. Germline-derived CDR1 and CDR2 are ENHRY and SYGVKD. The CDR3 has 19 amino acids. The CDR3 spells CAIRDGQGTSNGRNTEAFF. The CDR3 bases are TGTGCCATCAGGGATGGGCAGGGTACAAGCAATGGGCGGAACACTGAAGCTTTCTTT.

The chain links TRBV3-1 (or the pseudogene TRBV3-2) to TRBJ2-3; 9 bases are shared with TRBD2. CDR1 and CDR2 (germline): LGHDT, YNNKEL (reference sequence). The CDR3 covers 15 residues. J lost 7 bases, V lost 0 bases, and 5 bases had no gene match. The CDR3 loop is CASSQDSSGGNTQYF. The CDR3 DNA reads as TGTGCCAGCAGCCAAGATTCCAGCGGGGGGAATACGCAGTATTTT.

CDR3 bases: TGTGCCAGCTCACAAGAACAGGGGATGAACACTGAAGCTTTCTTT. The encoded protein is CASSQEQGMNTEAFF. V usage is TRBV18 and J usage is TRBJ1-1; 7 bases are a match to TRBD1. The trim removed 4 bases at V and 0 bases at J, leaving 5 bases unmatched. From germline, CDR1 is KGHSH and CDR2 LQKENI. The CDR3 has 15 amino acids.

The chain employs TRBV4-2 and TRBJ1-2, with a weak D call TRBD1 (6 bases). The CDR3 has 16 residues. Germline CDR1 is LGHNA and CDR2 is YNFKEQ. Trimming took off 0 bases at V and 2 bases at J, with 13 bases between the two ends. The CDR3 sequence is CASSQDWTASNYGYTF. The CDR3 coding sequence is TGTGCCAGCAGCCAAGATTGGACAGCCTCGAACTATGGCTACACCTTC.

In this sample, this clone turned up many times. This chain links TRBV7-9 with TRBJ2-3, with a tentative D call TRBD1 (7 bases). CDR3 length: 15 amino acids. V lost 5 bases and J 6 bases, leaving 18 bases between the germline ends. Per germline, CDR1 SEHNR and CDR2 FQNEAQ (reference sequence). The CDR3 sequence: CASSIDQGGIDTQYF. CDR3 DNA: TGTGCCAGCAGCATAGATCAGGGGGGCATCGATACGCAGTATTTT.

V and J are TRBV27 and TRBJ1-2; the match to TRBD1 covers 8 bases. The CDR3 contains 15 residues. Per germline, CDR1 MNHEY and CDR2 SMNVEV (reference sequence). Trimming removed 2 bases from V and 6 bases from J; junction bases left unmatched: 8. CDR3 in DNA: TGTGCCAGCAGTTTAGGTATCGGACAGGGCGATGGCTACACCTTC. Translated, it gives CASSLGIGQGDGYTF.

This chain uses TRBV20-1 with TRBJ2-7; possible D gene TRBD1, 6 bases. V was pared by 3 bases and J by 4 bases, with 13 bases between. CDR3 length: 13 residues. Germline V gene data show CDR1 as DFQATT and CDR2 as SNEGSKA (reference sequence). The CDR3 protein is CSASKQGLYEQYF. The CDR3 DNA follows: TGCAGTGCTAGTAAACAGGGTCTGTACGAGCAGTACTTC.

The chain carries TRBV21-1 and TRBJ2-5; TRBD2 is the table's D call, not checked against the DNA. TRBV21-1 is recorded as a pseudogene. CDR3 length: 16 residues. The CDR3 sequence is CASSWRPAGGQETQYF. The CDR3 bases are TGTGCCAGCAGCTGGCGACCAGCGGGGGGCCAAGAGACCCAGTACTTC.

J is TRBJ2-7 and V is TRBV30; weak D call: TRBD2 (5 bases). The CDR3 has 14 amino acids. Germline CDR1 reads GTSNPN; CDR2 reads SVGIG (reference sequence). V lost 6 bases and J lost 2, with 17 bases in between. CDR3 region: CACLPGGQTYEQYF. In nucleotides, the CDR3 is TGTGCCTGCCTCCCGGGCGGGCAGACCTACGAGCAGTACTTC.

The V call is TRBV24-1, the J call TRBJ1-5; 7 bases match TRBD1. The CDR3 extends over 14 amino acids. The V gene end was trimmed by 9 bases and the J gene end by 5 bases; junction bases not matched to a gene: 9. Germline CDR1 is KGHDR and CDR2 is SFDVKD. The CDR3 region has the DNA TGTGCCACCCAGCGGACAGGAGAGTATCAGCCCCAGCATTTT. This gives the protein CATQRTGEYQPQHF.